This T cell receptor beta chain was documented in a study of PD-1 blockade in classical Hodgkin lymphoma. Study results and limitations: Reports indicated that newly diagnosed patients had lower baseline TCR diversity than healthy donors did.

Germline V lookup: CDR1 SGHRS, CDR2 YFSETQ. With 4 bases clipped from V and 8 bases from J, the junction kept 11 bases outside the gene matches. The CDR3 spans 14 residues. Notes on this clone: Its antigen is not known.

TCRdb's table, derived via immunoSEQ multiplex PCR, lists solely in-frame clones and lacks some. This table has 100,000 or so clones, about 93% appearing once. Indicated time point: cycle 4 day 1 (C4D1), after more than five weeks of nivolumab. No patient escaped relapse after autologous stem cell transplantation, and brentuximab vedotin exposure varied. This clonotype originated in a human donor with classical Hodgkin lymphoma. This material consisted of peripheral blood mononuclear cells (PBMCs), taken before the fourth cycle of nivolumab. V usage is TRBV5-1 and J usage is TRBJ1-2; 7 bases are a match to TRBD1. In DNA, the CDR3 is TGCGCCAGCAGCCCCGACAGGGTGCGAGAGGGCTACACCTTC. It specifies CASSPDRVREGYTF.